The 9 T cell receptor beta chains given below trace back to one sample, sequenced in a study of blood T cell repertoires in COVID-19 (dated by TCRdb to the early 2020s). The receptor library was made with the immunoSEQ multiplex PCR assay. Here the immuneACCESS table is served through TCRdb, limited to in-frame sequences with V and J called. Missing clones are a known gap in these copies; in checked studies unresolved V genes cover under half, and the rest lacks a known reason. The sample yields 150,000 to 200,000 clones; around 87% were counted once. Approximately 0.62% of the sample is in the top ten clones. The specimen was peripheral blood. The receptors originated from a middle-aged man with acute or convalescent COVID-19.

This chain joins TRBV9 and TRBJ2-7; 8 bases are a match to TRBD2. The CDR3 sequence is 15 residues long. Trimming at V came to 1 base and at J to 2 bases, leaving 5 bases not matched to a gene. Germline-derived CDR1 and CDR2 are SGDLS and YYNGEE. CDR3 DNA: TGTGCCAGCAGCGTATTAGCGGGAACCACCTACGAGCAGTACTTC. It specifies CASSVLAGTTYEQYF.

The chain combines TRBV18 with TRBJ2-1, with unresolved D. This CDR3 comprises 15 residues. Looked up from germline, CDR1 is KGHSH and CDR2 is LQKENI. V lost 0 bases and J lost 4, with 10 bases in between. DNA for the CDR3: TGTGCCAGCTCACCACCATCACAGTTTTACAATGAGCAGTTCTTC. Translated: CASSPPSQFYNEQFF.

This chain connects TRBV6-6 to TRBJ2-5; 8 nucleotides agree with TRBD1. The length of the CDR3 is 16 residues. V was clipped by 0 bases and J by 5 bases; unmatched bases: 8. CDR1 is MNHNY, CDR2 SVGAGI, per germline (reference sequence). CDR3 sequence: CASSYSQGARRETQYF. The CDR3 DNA reads TGTGCCAGCAGTTACTCCCAGGGGGCGCGTCGGGAGACCCAGTACTTC.

The V gene is TRBV7-9, the J gene TRBJ2-3, with D perhaps matching TRBD2 (6 bases). Germline V gene data show CDR1 as SEHNR and CDR2 as FQNEAQ (reference sequence). CDR3 length equals 15 residues. V was pared by 5 bases and J by 3 bases, with 15 bases between. The DNA of the CDR3 is TGTGCCAGCAGCATCGGGACTTCGCATACAGATACGCAGTATTTT. This gives the protein CASSIGTSHTDTQYF.

V and J are TRBV2 and TRBJ1-3, with 7 bases fitting TRBD1. The CDR3 is 15 residues long. The junction had 10 bases not matched to a gene; V was cut back by 7 bases and J by 4 bases. Germline-derived CDR1 and CDR2 are SNHLY and FYNNEI. The CDR3 DNA sequence: TGTGCCAGCACCCCGGAACAGGGGACCGGAAACACCATATATTTT. Amino acids: CASTPEQGTGNTIYF.

The chain combines TRBV28 with TRBJ1-2, with 7 bases identical to TRBD1. CDR3 length equals 14 residues. V lost 6 bases and J lost 1; bases outside the gene matches: 5. The germline CDR1 and CDR2 sequences are MDHEN and SYDVKM. The CDR3 loop is CASRPGQHNYGYTF. The CDR3, as DNA: TGTGCCAGCAGACCGGGACAGCATAACTATGGCTACACCTTC.

The chain employs TRBV12-3 or TRBV12-4 and TRBJ1-5; D remains ambiguous. There are 13 residues in the CDR3. V was shortened by 6 bases and J by 9 bases, with 15 bases between the two germline ends. In DNA, the CDR3 is TGTGCCAGCAGCCCGAGACGGCCAGGGCCCCAGCATTTT. Translated, it gives CASSPRRPGPQHF.

The chain joins TRBV6-5 to TRBJ2-1; D is possibly TRBD1 (5 bases). Germline CDR1 reads MNHEY; CDR2 reads SVGAGI. V was clipped by 7 bases and J by 4 bases, with 14 bases between them. This CDR3 has 14 residues. CDR3 sequence reads: CASIQGQQYNEQFF. CDR3 coding DNA: TGTGCCAGCATCCAAGGACAACAATACAATGAGCAGTTCTTC.

This clone was found once. The V and J genes are TRBV4-1 and TRBJ1-1; 7 nucleotides align to TRBD1. CDR3 size: 16 residues. V shed 1 base, J shed 4 bases, and the junction held 9 bases outside the gene matches. Per the germline V gene, CDR1 is MGHRA and CDR2 is YSYEKL. The CDR3, as DNA: TGCGCCAGCAGCCAAGGACAGGGTCGATCTGTCACTGAAGCTTTCTTT. This codes for CASSQGQGRSVTEAFF.